This T cell receptor beta chain was recovered during a study of Tregs in tolerant kidney transplant recipients. CDR1 and CDR2 (germline): MNHNY, SVGAGI (reference sequence). Trimming shortened V by 4 bases and J by 3 bases, and 4 bases separated the two germline ends. The CDR3 length is 12 residues. This table comes from immunoSEQ multiplex PCR, and its TCRdb copy is limited to in-frame clones, with some not included. The profile shows 68,000 or so clones, roughly 84% of them singletons. V and J are TRBV6-6 and TRBJ1-5; D is undetermined. This sequence originates from a human donor in good health. The sample taken for sequencing was CD4+ T cells from blood. This CDR3 reads CASSFINQPQHF. The DNA for the CDR3 is TGTGCCAGCAGTTTCATCAATCAGCCCCAGCATTTT.